A selection of T cell receptor beta chains follows, all from one sample in a study of vaccination and CD4 T cells after COVID-19. The antigens of these receptors remain unknown. TCRdb re-called the PCR reads with MiXCR, one entry per CDR3 protein. The data contain 12,000 or so distinct CDR3 sequences, about 37% of them singletons. Sequencing was performed on cultured CD4+ T cells from blood. The receptors were gathered from a human donor with COVID-19. Each CDR3 is given with its conserved first and last residue. D genes are given only for firm matches. Size is stated for part of the rows, as once, few or many counts, or as a class when the clone is expanded.

d_call: .; v_call: TRBV6-2/TRBV6-3; j_call: TRBJ2-5; clone_size: .; cdr3_aa: CASSYGRLQETQYF; cdr3_nt: TGTGCCAGCAGTTATGGAAGACTGCAAGAGACCCAGTACTTC
d_call: .; v_call: TRBV19; j_call: TRBJ1-5; clone_size: .; cdr3_aa: CASSLEVGRDQPQHF; cdr3_nt: TGTGCCAGTAGCCTCGAGGTGGGTCGGGATCAGCCCCAGCATTTT
d_call: .; v_call: TRBV6-2/TRBV6-3; j_call: TRBJ2-2; clone_size: few; cdr3_aa: CASSYGRKGGELFF; cdr3_nt: TGTGCCAGCAGTTACGGGCGGAAGGGCGGGGAGCTGTTTTTT
d_call: TRBD1; v_call: TRBV27; j_call: TRBJ1-4; clone_size: .; cdr3_aa: CASSTTGKANEKLLF; cdr3_nt: TGTGCCAGCAGTACGACAGGGAAGGCGAATGAAAAACTGCTTTTT
d_call: .; v_call: TRBV15; j_call: TRBJ1-1; clone_size: .; cdr3_aa: CATSRDRNTEAFF; cdr3_nt: TGTGCCACCAGCAGAGATCGGAACACTGAAGCTTTCTTT
d_call: TRBD1; v_call: TRBV15; j_call: TRBJ1-2; clone_size: .; cdr3_aa: CATSPRSTGYGYTF; cdr3_nt: TGTGCCACCAGCCCCCGGTCGACAGGGTACGGCTACACCTTC
d_call: .; v_call: TRBV27; j_call: TRBJ1-5; clone_size: few; cdr3_aa: CASSFRGPLGGSGSNQPQHF; cdr3_nt: TGTGCCAGCAGTTTTCGCGGACCTCTCGGGGGCAGCGGGAGCAATCAGCCCCAGCATTTT
d_call: TRBD1; v_call: TRBV27; j_call: TRBJ2-7; clone_size: .; cdr3_aa: CASSSATGGSYEQYF; cdr3_nt: TGTGCCAGCAGTTCTGCGACAGGGGGTTCCTACGAGCAGTACTTC
d_call: .; v_call: TRBV7-9; j_call: TRBJ2-5; clone_size: few; cdr3_aa: CASTHGLGGPGETQYF; cdr3_nt: TGTGCCAGCACCCACGGCTTGGGGGGGCCCGGGGAGACCCAGTACTTC
d_call: .; v_call: TRBV7-9; j_call: TRBJ1-2; clone_size: .; cdr3_aa: CAQPTGGFLGYGYTF; cdr3_nt: TGTGCCCAACCCACAGGTGGTTTCCTTGGGTATGGCTACACCTTC
d_call: .; v_call: TRBV12-3/TRBV12-4; j_call: TRBJ2-1; clone_size: once; cdr3_aa: CASRERDNEQFF; cdr3_nt: TGTGCCAGCAGGGAAAGGGACAATGAGCAGTTCTTC
d_call: TRBD1; v_call: TRBV6-5; j_call: TRBJ2-6; clone_size: few; cdr3_aa: CASSYRTGGSGANVLTF; cdr3_nt: TGTGCCAGCAGTTACCGGACAGGGGGCTCTGGGGCCAACGTCCTGACTTTC
d_call: TRBD2; v_call: TRBV27; j_call: TRBJ2-3; clone_size: .; cdr3_aa: CASSRLAGLNTDTQYF; cdr3_nt: TGTGCCAGCAGTCGACTAGCGGGGCTTAACACAGATACGCAGTATTTT
d_call: .; v_call: TRBV20-1; j_call: TRBJ2-6; clone_size: .; cdr3_aa: CSASRRQGGFSGANVLTF; cdr3_nt: TGCAGTGCTAGCCGGCGTCAGGGAGGATTCTCTGGGGCCAACGTCCTGACTTTC
d_call: TRBD2; v_call: TRBV5-1; j_call: TRBJ2-3; clone_size: .; cdr3_aa: CASGLAGSEDTQYF; cdr3_nt: TGCGCCAGCGGGCTAGCGGGGTCGGAAGATACGCAGTATTTT
d_call: .; v_call: TRBV30; j_call: TRBJ1-5; clone_size: once; cdr3_aa: CVSNQPQHF; cdr3_nt: TGTGTTAGCAATCAGCCCCAGCATTTT
d_call: TRBD2; v_call: TRBV24-1; j_call: TRBJ2-3; clone_size: few; cdr3_aa: CATSDPTSGGPTDTQYF; cdr3_nt: TGTGCCACCAGTGACCCGACTAGCGGGGGACCCACAGATACGCAGTATTTT
d_call: TRBD1; v_call: TRBV20-1; j_call: TRBJ1-6; clone_size: few; cdr3_aa: CSAPPGQGGPRDNSPLHF; cdr3_nt: TGCAGTGCCCCACCGGGACAGGGGGGGCCTCGAGATAATTCACCCCTCCACTTT
d_call: .; v_call: TRBV11-2; j_call: TRBJ1-2; clone_size: few; cdr3_aa: CASSSTGHYGYTF; cdr3_nt: TGTGCCAGCAGCTCAACAGGGCACTATGGCTACACCTTC
d_call: .; v_call: TRBV6-2/TRBV6-3; j_call: TRBJ1-4; clone_size: once; cdr3_aa: CASSYSRGPEKLFF; cdr3_nt: TGTGCCAGCAGTTACTCGAGGGGACCTGAAAAACTGTTTTTT
d_call: .; v_call: TRBV7-8; j_call: TRBJ2-3; clone_size: .; cdr3_aa: CASSQFDLTTDTQYF; cdr3_nt: TGTGCCAGCAGCCAATTCGACTTGACAACAGATACGCAGTATTTT